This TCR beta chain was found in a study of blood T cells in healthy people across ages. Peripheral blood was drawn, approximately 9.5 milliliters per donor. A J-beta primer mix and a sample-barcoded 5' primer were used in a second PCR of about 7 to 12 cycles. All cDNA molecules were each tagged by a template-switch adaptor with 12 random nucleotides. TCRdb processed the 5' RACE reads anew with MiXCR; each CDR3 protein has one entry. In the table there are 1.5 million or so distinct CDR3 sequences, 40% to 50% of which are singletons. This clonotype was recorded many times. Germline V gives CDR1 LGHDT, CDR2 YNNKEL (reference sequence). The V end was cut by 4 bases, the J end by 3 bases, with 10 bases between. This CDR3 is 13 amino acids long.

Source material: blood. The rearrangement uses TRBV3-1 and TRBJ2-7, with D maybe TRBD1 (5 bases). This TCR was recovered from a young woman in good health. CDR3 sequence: CASSPGLGYEQYF. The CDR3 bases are TGTGCCAGCAGCCCAGGGTTAGGCTACGAGCAGTACTTC.